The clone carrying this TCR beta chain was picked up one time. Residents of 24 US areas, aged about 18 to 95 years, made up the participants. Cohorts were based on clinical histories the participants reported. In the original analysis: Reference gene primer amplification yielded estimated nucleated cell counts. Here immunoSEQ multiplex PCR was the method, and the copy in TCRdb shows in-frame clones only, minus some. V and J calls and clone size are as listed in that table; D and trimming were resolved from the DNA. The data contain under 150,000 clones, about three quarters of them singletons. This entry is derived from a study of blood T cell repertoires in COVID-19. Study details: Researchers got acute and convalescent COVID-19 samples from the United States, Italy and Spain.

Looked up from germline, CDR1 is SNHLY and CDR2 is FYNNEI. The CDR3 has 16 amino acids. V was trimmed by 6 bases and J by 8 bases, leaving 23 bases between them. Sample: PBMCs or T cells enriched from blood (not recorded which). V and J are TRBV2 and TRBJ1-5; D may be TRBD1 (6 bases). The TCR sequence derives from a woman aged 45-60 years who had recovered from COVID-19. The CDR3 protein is CASRSSGWGPDEPQHF. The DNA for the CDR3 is TGTGCCAGCAGGAGCAGTGGTTGGGGGCCGGACGAGCCCCAGCATTTT.